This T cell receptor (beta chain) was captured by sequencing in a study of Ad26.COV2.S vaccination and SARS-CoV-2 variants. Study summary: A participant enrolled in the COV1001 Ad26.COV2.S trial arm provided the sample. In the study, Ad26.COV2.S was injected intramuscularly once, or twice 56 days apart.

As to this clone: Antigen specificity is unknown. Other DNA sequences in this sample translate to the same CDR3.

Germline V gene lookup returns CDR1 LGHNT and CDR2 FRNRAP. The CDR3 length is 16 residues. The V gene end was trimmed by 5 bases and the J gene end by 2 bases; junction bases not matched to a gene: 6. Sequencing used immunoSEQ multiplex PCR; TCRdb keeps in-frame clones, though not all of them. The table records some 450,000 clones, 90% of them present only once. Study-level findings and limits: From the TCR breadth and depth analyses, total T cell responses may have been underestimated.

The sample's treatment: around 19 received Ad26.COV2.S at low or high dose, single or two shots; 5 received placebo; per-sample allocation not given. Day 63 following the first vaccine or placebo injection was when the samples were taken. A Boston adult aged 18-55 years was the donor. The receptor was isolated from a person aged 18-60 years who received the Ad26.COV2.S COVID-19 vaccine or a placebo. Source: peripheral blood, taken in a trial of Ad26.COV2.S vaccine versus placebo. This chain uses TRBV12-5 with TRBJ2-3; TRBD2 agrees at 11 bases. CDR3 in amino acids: CASGAGTSGLTDTQYF. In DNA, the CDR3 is TGTGCTAGTGGTGCGGGGACTAGCGGACTCACAGATACGCAGTATTTT.